These 24 T cell receptor beta chains originate from one sample sequenced in a study of blood T cell repertoires in COVID-19. The table came from immunoSEQ multiplex PCR; TCRdb's copy has only in-frame clones and leaves some out. Found here are some 180,000 clones, 85% to 90% of them singletons; the top ten hold 5% to 7.5%. Sample: PBMCs or T cells enriched from blood (not recorded which). These TCRs come from a man aged 35 to 55 who had recovered from COVID-19.

This clone was recorded only once. The genes are TRBV9 and TRBJ2-7, with 10 nucleotides matching TRBD2. Unmatched junction bases numbered 10, after V lost 2 bases and J lost 5 bases. The CDR3 sequence is 16 residues long. Germline V gene data show CDR1 as SGDLS and CDR2 as YYNGEE. CDR3 protein: CASSVLGAGGLNEQYF. CDR3 DNA: TGTGCCAGCAGCGTCCTCGGAGCGGGAGGGTTGAACGAGCAGTACTTC.

V gene TRBV19 combines with J gene TRBJ1-2; 7 nucleotides line up with TRBD1. CDR1 is LNHDA and CDR2 is SQIVND in the germline V gene (reference sequence). The trim removed 6 bases at V and 2 bases at J, leaving 6 bases unmatched. This CDR3 comprises 14 residues. CDR3 nucleotide sequence: TGTGCCAGTAGCCGACAGGGATCAAACTATGGCTACACCTTC. This encodes CASSRQGSNYGYTF. The full variable domain, completed using reference TRBV19 and TRBJ1-2, is DGGITQSPKYLFRKEGQNVTLSCEQNLNHDAMYWYRQDPGQGLRLIYYSQIVNDFQKGDIAEGYSVSREKKESFPLTVTSAQKNPTAFYLCASSRQGSNYGYTFGSGTRLTVV.

The chain employs TRBV30 and TRBJ2-1, with 7 bases aligning to TRBD2. Germline-derived CDR1 and CDR2 are GTSNPN and SVGIG (reference sequence). CDR3 length: 14 residues. The V and J ends lost 1 base and 14 bases, in that order; junction bases with no gene match: 14. This CDR3 reads CAWSASGARPVKFF. The CDR3 region has the DNA TGTGCCTGGAGTGCGAGCGGGGCGAGGCCCGTGAAGTTCTTC.

V gene TRBV19 combines with J gene TRBJ2-1; D is unresolved. CDR1 and CDR2 (germline): LNHDA, SQIVND (reference sequence). The V and J ends lost 1 base and 3 bases respectively, with 7 bases between them. This CDR3 region has 14 residues. The CDR3 region has the DNA TGTGCCAGTAGTATAGGCCAGTACTACAATGAGCAGTTCTTC. This encodes CASSIGQYYNEQFF.

The rearrangement joins TRBV4-1 to TRBJ2-5, with D perhaps matching TRBD2 (5 bases). The CDR3 sequence is 15 residues long. V was cut by 0 bases and J by 0 bases, with 8 bases left in between. Looked up from germline, CDR1 is MGHRA and CDR2 is YSYEKL. CDR3 nucleotides: TGCGCCAGCAGCCAAGAGTTGACTAACCAAGAGACCCAGTACTTC. Translation: CASSQELTNQETQYF.

This clone was counted a single time. An end of the junction differs from the germline gene, which may be a read error. V usage is TRBV25-1 and J usage is TRBJ2-5; the D is unclear. The CDR3 spans 14 residues. Germline CDR1 and CDR2: MGHDK and SYGVNS. The CDR3 region has the DNA TGTGCCAGCAATGAAGCAACTACGCCAGAGATCCAGTACTTC. It is translated as CASNEATTPEIQYF.

The chain has TRBV14 and TRBJ1-1, with 7 positions matching TRBD1. Germline values: CDR1 SGHDN, CDR2 FVKESK. The V segment lost 2 bases and the J segment 4 bases; nucleotides outside the gene matches: 4. The CDR3 spans 14 residues. CDR3 nucleotides: TGTGCCAGCAGCCAACTCCACAGGGGCACTGAAGCTTTCTTT. Its translation is CASSQLHRGTEAFF.

The rearrangement joins TRBV5-1 to TRBJ2-1, with TRBD1 matching over 11 bases. V gave up 4 bases and J gave up 0 bases; unmatched junction bases: 12. The CDR3 loop spans 19 amino acids. CDR1 is SGHRS and CDR2 is YFSETQ in the germline V gene. CDR3 nucleotide sequence: TGCGCCAGCAGCCCCGGGACAGGGGGTTCTCTTACCTCCTACAATGAGCAGTTCTTC. This translates into CASSPGTGGSLTSYNEQFF. The full variable domain, with the rest looked up from reference TRBV5-1 and TRBJ2-1, is KAGVTQTPRYLIKTRGQQVTLSCSPISGHRSVSWYQQTPGQGLQFLFEYFSETQRNKGNFPGRFSGRQFSNSRSEMNVSTLELGDSALYLCASSPGTGGSLTSYNEQFFGPGTRLTVL.

CDR3 bases: TGCGCCAGCAAGCGTACAGGGGGACACGAGCAGTACTTC. It translates to CASKRTGGHEQYF. This sequence joins TRBV5-1 and TRBJ2-7; 8 nucleotides align to TRBD1. Germline V CDR1 and CDR2: SGHRS, YFSETQ. The CDR3 covers 13 residues. Trimming took 6 bases from V and 5 from J; bases not matched to a gene: 7.

The gene calls are TRBV5-6 and TRBJ1-4; 7 bases fit TRBD1. Germline CDR1 SGHDT, CDR2 YYEEEE. The CDR3 is 14 residues long. The trim removed 4 bases at V and 8 bases at J, leaving 8 bases unmatched. Written as DNA, the CDR3 is TGTGCCAGCAGCGAGGGGGCGCCTGGGGAAAAACTGTTTTTT. Protein product: CASSEGAPGEKLFF.

The V call is TRBV2, the J call TRBJ2-1; D is perhaps TRBD2 (6 bases). V lost 4 bases, J lost 2 bases, and 18 bases lay in between. CDR3 size: 17 residues. Germline lookup yields CDR1 SNHLY and CDR2 FYNNEI. The CDR3 DNA sequence: TGTGCCAGCAGTGGCCTGGGACTCACAGACCCCTACAATGAGCAGTTCTTC. Translated: CASSGLGLTDPYNEQFF. The entire variable domain, with the rest obtained from reference TRBV2 and TRBJ2-1, is as follows: EPEVTQTPSHQVTQMGQEVILRCVPISNHLYFYWYRQILGQKVEFLVSFYNNEISEKSEIFDDQFSVERPDGSNFTLKIRSTKLEDSAMYFCASSGLGLTDPYNEQFFGPGTRLTVL.

The chain recombines TRBV5-5 with TRBJ2-2, with 7 bases identical to TRBD1. The CDR3 is 14 amino acids. From germline, CDR1 is SGHKS and CDR2 YYEKEE (reference sequence). V shed 3 bases and J 10 bases; nucleotides not matched to a gene: 9. CDR3 in DNA: TGTGCCAGCAGCTGGACAGGTACACCGGAGGAGCTGTTTTTT. Encoded protein: CASSWTGTPEELFF.

The gene calls are TRBV5-4 and TRBJ1-6; perhaps TRBD1 as D (5 bases). Trimming took 3 bases from V and 9 from J, leaving 13 bases between them. Germline V gene lookup returns CDR1 SGHNT and CDR2 YYREEE (reference sequence). The CDR3 totals 14 residues. CDR3 loop: CASSSQGNASPLHF. The CDR3 DNA follows: TGTGCCAGCAGCTCCCAGGGAAACGCTTCACCCCTCCACTTT.

The rearrangement links TRBV30 to TRBJ1-5; D not resolved. The CDR3 runs 14 residues. Looked up from germline, CDR1 is GTSNPN and CDR2 is SVGIG (reference sequence). V lost 1 base to trimming and J lost 2 bases, with 9 bases between them. The CDR3: CAWSAGQGNQPQHF. The CDR3 bases are TGTGCCTGGAGTGCCGGTCAAGGCAATCAGCCCCAGCATTTT. Full variable domain (remainder filled in from reference TRBV30 and TRBJ1-5): SQTIHQWPATLVQPVGSPLSLECTVEGTSNPNLYWYRQAAGRGLQLLFYSVGIGQISSEVPQNLSASRPQDRQFILSSKKLLLSDSGFYLCAWSAGQGNQPQHFGDGTRLSIL.

This chain links TRBV5-1 with TRBJ1-1; D call uncertain. The V gene lost 4 bases and the J gene lost 3 bases, with 10 bases spanning the gap. Looked up from germline, CDR1 is SGHRS and CDR2 is YFSETQ. The CDR3 runs to 13 residues. The CDR3 coding sequence is TGCGCCAGCAGCACCACGAGTGACACTGAAGCTTTCTTT. Residues: CASSTTSDTEAFF.

The chain carries TRBV6-5 and TRBJ2-7, with a tentative D call TRBD1 (7 bases). The germline V and J ends were trimmed by 6 bases and 3 bases, with 9 bases remaining between them. This CDR3 contains 12 residues. CDR1 MNHEY and CDR2 SVGAGI come from the germline V gene. CDR3 residues: CASSRGDYEQYF. CDR3 sequence (DNA): TGTGCCAGCAGCAGGGGGGACTACGAGCAGTACTTC.

The gene calls are TRBV15 and TRBJ1-1; D remains unclear. V shed 0 bases and J shed 6 bases, with 14 bases lying between them. This CDR3 spans 15 amino acids. Germline V lookup: CDR1 LNHNV, CDR2 YYDKDF (reference sequence). The CDR3 spells CATSRDLGMAAEAFF. CDR3 nucleotides: TGTGCCACCAGCAGAGATCTAGGTATGGCAGCTGAAGCTTTCTTT.

The chain couples TRBV6-5 to TRBJ2-1, with D possibly matching TRBD2 (5 bases). The V gene lost 8 bases and the J gene lost 0 bases, with 11 bases spanning the gap. The CDR3 is made up of 14 amino acids. From germline, CDR1 is MNHEY and CDR2 SVGAGI. The CDR3 region has the DNA TGTGCCAGCGGCGGGTCCGACTCCTACAATGAGCAGTTCTTC. It translates to CASGGSDSYNEQFF.

V usage is TRBV5-1 and J usage is TRBJ2-1, with D tentatively TRBD2 (5 bases). V gave up 0 bases and J gave up 6 bases, with 16 bases separating them. Germline CDR1 SGHRS, CDR2 YFSETQ. CDR3 length: 16 amino acids. CDR3 sequence: CASSLAAGVGRNEQFF. CDR3 bases: TGCGCCAGCAGCTTGGCTGCCGGGGTCGGTCGCAATGAGCAGTTCTTC.

The chain carries TRBV7-9 and TRBJ1-1, with D perhaps TRBD1 (5 bases). Germline V gene lookup returns CDR1 SEHNR and CDR2 FQNEAQ (reference sequence). CDR3 length equals 14 residues. The V gene lost 7 bases and the J gene lost 4 bases, with 16 bases spanning the gap. The CDR3 loop reads CASNPQAALTEAFF. The CDR3 nucleotides read TGTGCCAGCAACCCACAGGCGGCCCTCACTGAAGCTTTCTTT.

The chain combines TRBV5-8 with TRBJ2-3; TRBD1 aligns across 9 bases. Germline CDR1 is SGHTS and CDR2 is YDEGEE. This CDR3 has 17 amino acids. V shed 0 bases, J shed 2 bases, and the junction held 7 bases outside the gene matches. The CDR3 DNA sequence: TGTGCCAGCAGCTTGGCCTGGGGACAGGGTTACACAGATACGCAGTATTTT. Encoded protein: CASSLAWGQGYTDTQYF.

The V gene is TRBV27, the J gene TRBJ1-2, with TRBD1 as a possible D gene (6 bases). The CDR3 runs to 13 residues. Germline CDR1 and CDR2: MNHEY and SMNVEV (reference sequence). The germline V and J ends were trimmed by 1 base and 7 bases, with 10 bases remaining between them. The CDR3 sequence: CASSLFGTSGYTF. CDR3 nucleotides: TGTGCCAGCAGTTTATTTGGGACAAGTGGCTACACCTTC.

The chain uses TRBV7-8 and TRBJ1-5, with 8 bases aligning to TRBD1. The V gene end was trimmed by 5 bases and the J gene end by 10 bases; junction bases not matched to a gene: 10. The germline gives CDR1 SGHVS, CDR2 FQNEAQ. The CDR3 length is 14 residues. For the CDR3, the DNA is TGTGCCAGCAGCGACCTAGGACAGGGAGGACCCCAGCATTTT. This gives the protein CASSDLGQGGPQHF.

This rearrangement joins TRBV19 to TRBJ1-1; possibly TRBD1 for D (6 bases). The germline V gene encodes CDR1 LNHDA and CDR2 SQIVND (reference sequence). The CDR3 sequence is 14 residues long. The ends were cut back, 6 bases at V and 5 bases at J, with 16 bases in the middle. CDR3 in DNA: TGTGCCAGTAGCACCTTAGGGGGGGAGACTGAAGCTTTCTTT. Translating gives CASSTLGGETEAFF. Based on the CDR3 plus reference TRBV19 and TRBJ1-1, the full variable domain is DGGITQSPKYLFRKEGQNVTLSCEQNLNHDAMYWYRQDPGQGLRLIYYSQIVNDFQKGDIAEGYSVSREKKESFPLTVTSAQKNPTAFYLCASSTLGGETEAFFGQGTRLTVV.